This is a list of T cell receptor beta chains from one sample in a study of blood T cell repertoires in COVID-19. TCRdb keeps only in-frame clones here, not all; method: immunoSEQ multiplex PCR. The sample shows 95,000 to 100,000 clones, 85% of them seen only once. Sequenced material: peripheral blood. These receptors all come from a woman aged 70-85 years with active or convalescent COVID-19. The CDR3 runs from the conserved cysteine through the conserved F or W. Each record gives: V gene, CDR3 protein.

v_gene: TRBV6-2/TRBV6-3
CDR3aa: CASSGPANSNQPQHF

v_gene: TRBV5-1
CDR3aa: CASRLAGEWNEQFF

v_gene: TRBV4-3
CDR3aa: CASSQTGGWIGNTIYF

v_gene: TRBV5-1
CDR3aa: CASSKDDYGGGELFF

v_gene: TRBV11-2
CDR3aa: CASSLGARFTDTQYF

v_gene: TRBV5-1
CDR3aa: CASSLGDRTNSPLHF

v_gene: TRBV15
CDR3aa: CATSRAGRGVTEAFF

v_gene: TRBV19
CDR3aa: CASSPTSGRNSYNEQFF

v_gene: TRBV7-2
CDR3aa: CASSLSPGQINEQFF

v_gene: TRBV5-1
CDR3aa: CASSLTGRPFDEQFF

v_gene: TRBV7-2
CDR3aa: CASSYSSGSSYNEQFF